This T cell receptor (beta chain) originates from a study of OX40 agonist ivuxolimab in advanced cancers. Broader study findings: Among T cells, CD8+ cells averaged more expanded clones than CD4+ cells. Low clonal expansion, among the lowest seen, marked partial responders at 0.1-3.0 mg/kg.

Repertoires were generated with immunoSEQ multiplex PCR, while TCRdb's copy carries only in-frame clones and drops some. The data show over 80,000 clones, with about 89% seen just once and roughly 0.4% held by the top ten. Germline V lookup: CDR1 MNHNS, CDR2 SASEGT. This CDR3 is built from 11 residues. Between the trimmed V and J ends, which lost 9 bases and 4 bases, there was a span of 9 bases. With respect to this clone: The antigen is undetermined.

The gene calls are TRBV6-1 and TRBJ1-1; tentative D call: TRBD1 (5 bases). The specimen comprised CD4+ or CD8+ T cells sorted from blood, sampled in a trial of the OX40 agonist ivuxolimab. The clonotype was recovered from an adult with an advanced solid tumor such as melanoma, head and neck, liver or kidney cancer. Written as DNA, the CDR3 is TGTGCCAGTGTGACAGTCACTGAAGCTTTCTTT. Translated: CASVTVTEAFF.